The clone carrying this TCR beta chain has only a few counts. The data are from a study of T-cell reconstitution after alpha-beta-depleted transplantation in children. Germline V gene lookup returns CDR1 DFQATT and CDR2 SNEGSKA (reference sequence). The CDR3 has 15 residues. J lost 4 bases, V lost 0 bases, and 4 bases had no gene match. Unique molecular identifiers were incorporated when the TCRbeta library was constructed. MiXCR, applied by TCRdb to the PCR reads, yields one record per CDR3 protein. Of over 550,000 distinct CDR3 sequences listed, 10% to 13% are singletons. This rearrangement joins TRBV20-1 to TRBJ1-5, with TRBD1 matching over 9 bases. The sequencing here drew on PBMCs from the stem cell graft donor, taken from the stem cell graft. The receptor was derived from a human donor who donated a stem cell graft to a child with acute myeloid leukemia. The CDR3 region is CSARDGTGLNQPQHF. In DNA, the CDR3 is TGCAGTGCTAGAGATGGGACAGGGTTGAATCAGCCCCAGCATTTT.